This TCR beta chain originates from a study of T cell responses to AZD1222 COVID-19 vaccine. Study-level results: Only after the peak T cell response were repertoires sampled. Nearly half of spike-specific TCRs reportedly target variant regions that are unmutated in the B.1.351 and B.1.1.7 variants. Recipients of two AZD1222 doses showed rising Spike-specific TCR breadth and depth.

Assay: immunoSEQ multiplex PCR; the TCRdb copy retains only in-frame clones and omits some. The data show approximately 150,000 clones, 90% seen once. The V end was cut by 3 bases, the J end by 7 bases, with 16 bases between. In germline, CDR1 is MDHEN, CDR2 SYDVKM. This CDR3 spans 16 amino acids. As to this clone: Its antigen remains unidentified.

Source: peripheral blood, taken 28 days after the second AZD1222 dose. The sequence was collected from an adult who received the AZD1222 COVID-19 vaccine. The chain recombines TRBV28 with TRBJ1-6, with D tentatively TRBD1 (6 bases). The CDR3 bases are TGTGCCAGCAGTTTGCCCCCCGACAGGCAGAATTCACCCCTCCACTTT. As protein: CASSLPPDRQNSPLHF. The full variable domain, with the rest looked up from reference TRBV28 and TRBJ1-6, is DVKVTQSSRYLVKRTGEKVFLECVQDMDHENMFWYRQDPGLGLRLIYFSYDVKMKEKGDIPEGYSVSREKKERFSLILESASTNQTSMYLCASSLPPDRQNSPLHFGNGTRLTVT.